This TCR beta chain was obtained from a study of vaccination and CD4 T cells after COVID-19. Study outcomes and limitations: Spike mono-reactivity was the property of 304 of 307 vaccine-specific clones in convalescent patients.

This clonotype was counted only a few times. No antigen is known for it. Cultured CD4+ T-cell DNA underwent Oncomine TCR Beta short-read sequencing. DNA came from CD4+ T cells after culture. From the PCR reads, TCRdb called clonotypes with MiXCR, one entry per CDR3 protein. The sample has approximately 9,600 distinct CDR3 sequences; approximately 28% are singletons. Stated treatment: roughly 10-day PBMC culture with coronavirus spike peptide pools or control peptides (ViraFEST assay). Sequenced here: CD4+ T cells from blood, cultured in vitro, sampled after SARS-CoV-2 vaccination. This receptor was taken from a human donor who had recovered from COVID-19.

The CDR3 bases are TGTGCCAGCAGCTTAACGGGAGTCGATGAGCAGTTCTTC. Its protein is CASSLTGVDEQFF. The V and J genes are TRBV7-2 and TRBJ2-1, with D tentatively TRBD2 (6 bases). The length of the CDR3 is 13 residues. With 2 bases removed from V and 8 bases from J, the gap between germline ends came to 10 bases. Germline V gene lookup returns CDR1 SGHTA and CDR2 FQGNSA.